Reported below is one T cell receptor (beta chain). Its antigen is currently unknown. This sample is drawn from a study of CD8 T cells in ankylosing spondylitis. Construction of TCR beta libraries was performed using quantitative 5'-RACE with molecular barcodes. TCRdb reprocessed the 5' RACE reads with MiXCR, giving one entry per CDR3 protein. The sample consists of under 170,000 distinct CDR3 sequences, under 45% of them appearing once. Notes on the study in general: The clones that were linked to disease were reported to be significantly enriched in matched synovial fluid samples from ankylosing spondylitis patients. Peripheral blood samples showed relatively rare disease-linked clones, and these clones were CD8+.

V lost 10 bases to trimming and J lost 4 bases, with 19 bases between them. The CDR3 has 14 residues. Per the germline V gene, CDR1 is ENHRY and CDR2 is SYGVKD. The sequence came from a male donor with ankylosing spondylitis. The sample taken for sequencing was synovial fluid, either unsorted or a sorted T cell fraction (not recorded which). This chain joins TRBV10-3 and TRBJ1-1; maybe TRBD1 (6 bases). The CDR3 bases are TGTGCCACCGGGAAGGACAGCTTGAGCACTGAAGCTTTCTTT. This encodes CATGKDSLSTEAFF.